This TCR beta chain is from a study of cytomegalovirus exposure and HLA in healthy donors (dated by TCRdb to about 2017). In terms of the full investigation: In an earlier analysis of roughly 590 of the donors, less than 350 Gb of sequence data and approximately 100 million unique TCR beta sequences from about 179 million T cells were reported. Typing coverage differed by locus: A, B, C, DRB1 and DQB1 were typed in roughly 620-630 donors, DQA1 in around 500, DPA1 in 600 to 610, and DPB1 in roughly 470. In an earlier analysis of about 590 of the donors, high-throughput TCR beta sequencing was used to judge whether each TCR beta V gene segment behaved as functional or pseudogenic. Using immunosequencing, the study profiled T cell repertoires from approximately 700 subjects and related those repertoires to cytomegalovirus serostatus. Of the roughly 400 genotyped donors, approximately 81% were placed in the genetic ancestry cluster associated with self-reported Caucasian donors. A separate validation cohort of about 110 different subjects was used in addition to the 666-subject first cohort. Donor age, sex, ethnicity and CMV serostatus were compiled alongside the repertoire data. Around 320 gigabases of sequencing data and roughly 90 million unique TCR sequences were included in an early release covering about 620 HLA-typed donors. The study was designed to test whether signatures of past pathogen exposure could be identified by cataloging public T cell receptors. In a later analysis, previously published TCR beta repertoires from 550 to 700 donors were re-analyzed and high-resolution HLA genotyping was added so that TCR occurrence patterns could be studied. All discovery cohort repertoires had been generated on a single sequencing platform. Among about 410 genotyped donors of the cohort, an average of approximately 200,000 unique TCR beta nucleotide sequences was sequenced per donor, of which 15% to 20% were non-productive. Rather than using new phenotypic data, the later analysis identified candidate immune exposures from TCR beta sequences and from how often those sequences occurred across donors. A later genetic analysis used genome-wide SNP genotypes for about 55% of the 666 donors, treating that subset as a discovery cohort. HLA typing included class I and class II loci at four-digit resolution. The study combined high-throughput TCR immunosequencing, statistical association of individual TCRs with disease status, and machine learning to predict cytomegalovirus infection status. Several DR-DQ haplotypes were treated as single units for association and clustering because of strong linkage in the cohort.

Library construction relied on the immunoSEQ multiplex PCR assay. For the multiplex PCR, a mixture combining 60 forward primers for TCR Vbeta segments and 13 reverse primers for TCR Jbeta segments was used. The CDR3 region of rearranged TCR beta genes was amplified from genomic DNA by a multiplex PCR assay. The amplified TCR beta libraries were sequenced on the Illumina HiSeq System as 87-base-pair reads. Regarding the original processing steps: A later analysis counted about 80 million unique TCR beta chains across the 550 to 750 repertoires, and some 11 million of these chains were shared by at least two donors. A nearest-neighbor algorithm error-corrected the raw reads and collapsed the reads into unique sequences, merging closely related sequences to remove PCR and sequencing errors. CDR3 sequences were aligned to IMGT reference sequences to assign V, D and J gene segments. For a sequence to be retained, a match of at least six nucleotides was required to both a V gene segment and a J gene segment. Rearrangements were classified as productive when the CDR3 lacked stop codons and remained in frame with V and J, and all other rearrangements were classified as non-productive. Following IMGT convention, CDR3 was defined as the stretch from the second conserved V-encoded cysteine up to the conserved J-encoded phenylalanine. The earlier analysis of approximately 590 of the donors excluded any sequence lacking an unambiguous match to a single V gene segment. An earlier analysis of about 590 of the donors classified V segments as functional when productive rearrangements were above 56.7% and as segregating when the standard deviation between donors was above 5%. A statistical classification framework was developed to diagnose cytomegalovirus status using the catalog of TCR beta chain sequences. In a later analysis, TCR nucleotide sequences were compared against IMGT/GENE-DB human TR gene sequences so that V and J genes could be assigned. Using the TCRdist pipeline, a later analysis assigned CDR3 sequences along with most-parsimonious VDJ recombination scenarios. In a later analysis, each TCR beta chain was defined by its CDR3 amino acid sequence together with its V-gene family, and reads lacking a unique V-gene family were excluded. A later analysis removed 500 to 650 highly shared, low-generation-probability nucleotide sequences to deal with suspected cross-contamination and a sequencing artifact. For each public chain, a later analysis derived a clonal expansion index from normalized ranks of inferred template counts within each repertoire. In a later analysis, generation probabilities were computed with a VDJ recombination model fitted to out-of-frame rearrangements, and the resulting probabilities were checked against IGoR. In a later analysis, TCR-TCR, TCR-HLA and TCR-CMV co-occurrence was scored with hypergeometric tests, and a repertoire-size bias correction was applied to TCR pairs. In a later analysis, false discovery rates were estimated by permuting HLA or CMV assignments 20 times. A later analysis grouped co-occurring TCRs with DBSCAN, adding TCRdist sequence similarity when clustering within HLA-allele-positive subsets. Repertoires with fewer than 30,000 or more than 120,000 public chains, plus five repertoires with anomalous nucleotide sharing, were excluded from co-occurrence clustering. Not all clones reach the TCRdb copy of this immuneACCESS table, which keeps in-frame sequences only. Checked studies attribute under half of the gap to unresolved V genes and leave the rest unexplained. V and J calls and clone size are given by that table; D and trimming were obtained from the DNA. Recorded for this sample are 90,000 to 100,000 clones; just under 70% of them occurred a single time. 2.5% to 3% of the sample is held by the ten biggest clonotypes.

Study-wide conclusions, independent of this receptor: A later analysis reported that several top co-occurrence clusters appeared linked to parvovirus B19, influenza, CMV and Epstein-Barr virus. A further reported finding was that TCR beta sequences accurately predicted the HLA-A and HLA-B alleles for most subjects in the first cohort. In this cohort, only TCR beta chains were sequenced, and detectable features were limited by the absence of alpha or paired-chain data. Because counts were too low, fewer than 20 rarely observed V segments, including chromosome 9 orphons, were excluded from the earlier analysis of 500 to 700 of the donors. When HLA alleles, especially DR and DQ, strongly co-occurred, attributing TCR associations to individual alleles was difficult. A later analysis associated 16,951 TCR beta sequences with specific HLA alleles at a false discovery rate of 0.05. Because HLA typing was unavailable for some donors at each locus, only the typed subset was used in association tests. The authors suggested that the approach could potentially be extended to other disease states and immunological phenotypes. Three of the identified cytomegalovirus-associated TCR beta chains were confirmed in vitro to be specific for cytomegalovirus antigens. A cluster of highly shared sequence variants was judged likely to represent a technical artifact of the sequencing pipeline. In a later analysis, most CMV-associated TCR beta chains were found to appear HLA-restricted, with HLA associations seemingly driven largely by CMV exposure. Most TCR sequences were seen in very few donors, while some public TCRs were found in many individuals. CMV serostatus was the only immune exposure information available for the cohort. A later genetic analysis associated a missense DCLRE1C variant with V-gene and J-gene trimming of TCR beta chains, and an independent cohort replicated the association. Cytomegalovirus status was reported to be diagnosed by the classifier with high specificity and sensitivity in both the original and validation cohorts. In the study, roughly 160 TCR beta chains were listed as associated with cytomegalovirus. Roughly uniform sequencing depth across donors was assumed in presence/absence analyses, although this assumption may not hold. Broadly in line with IMGT annotations, most TCR beta V segments showed up in productive rearrangements about 90% or about 30% of the time in an earlier analysis of 587 of the donors. Compared with equally common non-associated chains, HLA-associated TCR beta chains in a later analysis were more clonally expanded and had lower generation probabilities. A later genetic analysis reported fewer N-insertions in productive TCRs among donors in an Asian-associated ancestry cluster than the approximately 700-donor mean. Correlated functional status among segregating V segments might reflect linkage disequilibrium, but an unknown experimental factor could not be ruled out. In a later analysis, TCR association rates were found to vary across HLA loci, with the most associated TCRs seen for DRB1 alleles and the fewest for HLA-C alleles.

With regard to this clone: This clone's antigen is unknown. Base quality data are lacking; no much larger clone is found one base away.

The cohort was made up of 666 healthy bone marrow donors. At the time of sampling, every cohort member was nominally healthy, though immune exposures that went unrecorded were likely present. The donor tested CMV seronegative and was one of the 352 seronegative cohort members. Every donor gave a peripheral blood sample, and the peripheral blood mononuclear cells from that sample were used for TCR beta sequencing. The Qiagen DNeasy Blood Extraction Kit was used to extract genomic DNA from the blood cell samples. The sequence was collected from a man in his fifties in good health and CMV-seronegative. Sequenced: PBMCs.

CDR3 protein: CASRSSRQAGYTF. The sequenced DNA is TGTGCCAGCAGGTCCTCCCGGCAGGCTGGCTACACCTTC. The rearranged segments are TRBV2 and TRBJ1-2; confidence is insufficient to name the D gene. Trimming at the junction amounts to 6 bases on V and 7 bases on J, and the germline ends lie 15 bases apart. The CDR3 contains 13 residues, cysteine and phenylalanine counted. Only the CDR3 portion is preserved as DNA: 39 bases, with reading frame beginning at the first base. As encoded in the germline V gene, CDR1 is SNHLY while CDR2 is FYNNEI.